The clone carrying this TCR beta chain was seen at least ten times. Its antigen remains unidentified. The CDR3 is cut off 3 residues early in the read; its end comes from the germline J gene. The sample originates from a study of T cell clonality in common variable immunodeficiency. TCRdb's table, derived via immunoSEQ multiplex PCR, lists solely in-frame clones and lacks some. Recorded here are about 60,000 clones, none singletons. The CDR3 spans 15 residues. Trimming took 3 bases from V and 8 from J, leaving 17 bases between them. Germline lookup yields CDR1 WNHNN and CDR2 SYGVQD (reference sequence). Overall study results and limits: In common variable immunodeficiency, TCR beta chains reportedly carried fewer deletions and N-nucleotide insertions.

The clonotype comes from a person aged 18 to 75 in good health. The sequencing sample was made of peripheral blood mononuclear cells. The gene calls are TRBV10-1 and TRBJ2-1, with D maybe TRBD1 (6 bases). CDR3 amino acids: CASSDRTRGRDEQFF. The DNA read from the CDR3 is TGCGCCAGCAGTGATCGTACCAGGGGTAGGGATGAG.